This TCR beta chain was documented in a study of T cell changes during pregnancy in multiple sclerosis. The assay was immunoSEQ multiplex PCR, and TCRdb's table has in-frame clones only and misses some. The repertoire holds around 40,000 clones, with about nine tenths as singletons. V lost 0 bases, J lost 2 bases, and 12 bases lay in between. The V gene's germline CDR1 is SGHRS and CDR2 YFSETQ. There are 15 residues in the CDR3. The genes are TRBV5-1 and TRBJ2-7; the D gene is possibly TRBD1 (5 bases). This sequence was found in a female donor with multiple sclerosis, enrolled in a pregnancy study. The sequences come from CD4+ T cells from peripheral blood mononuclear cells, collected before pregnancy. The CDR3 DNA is TGCGCCAGCAGCTTGGCCCAGGGATTAGCCTACGAGCAGTACTTC. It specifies CASSLAQGLAYEQYF.